This paragraph covers one T cell receptor (beta chain) sequence. What it recognizes is unknown. Germline values: CDR1 MNHNS, CDR2 SASEGT. The CDR3 spans 12 residues. Trimming stripped 7 bases from V and 6 bases from J, with 13 bases between. Libraries were prepared by immunoSEQ multiplex PCR; TCRdb keeps only in-frame clonotypes and omits some of them. The table records some 150,000 clones, around 90% of them present only once. This sample is part of a study of graft-versus-host responses after intestinal transplantation. Study in general: As for transplant type, recipients had multivisceral, liver-intestinal, or isolated intestinal grafts. Tacrolimus plus steroids were given to all recipients for two to three years, preceded by anti-thymocyte globulin induction.

Study-wide results and limits: Levels of circulating GvH clones at their peak were associated with early post-transplant HvG declines. Recipient-marrow GvH clones were detected, some having first appeared in ileum or blood.

The source material was unstimulated CD4+ T cells sorted from spleen or lymph node cells, sampled before intestinal transplant. The V call is TRBV6-1, the J call TRBJ2-7, with D unresolved. This TCR was sampled from a human donor who received an intestinal transplant. The CDR3 DNA reads TGTGCCAGCACTTATTCGGCTGGCGAGCAGTACTTC. This sequence encodes CASTYSAGEQYF.